The T cell receptor beta chain under discussion was sequenced for a study of cytomegalovirus exposure and HLA in healthy donors. Worth noting for this clone: Antigen unknown.

General study results and limits: What TCR beta sequences reportedly achieved was accurate prediction of HLA-A and HLA-B alleles in most subjects. A list of about 180 TCR beta chains associated with cytomegalovirus was given.

PCR primers comprised 60 Vbeta and 13 Jbeta primers. Sequencing was performed with immunoSEQ multiplex PCR; in TCRdb, only in-frame clones are kept and a portion is missing. The sample shows about 140,000 clones, over 60% of them seen only once. CDR1 and CDR2 (germline): MNHEY, SVGAGI. Trimming shortened V by 5 bases and J by 0 bases, and 11 bases separated the two germline ends. CDR3 length equals 15 residues. V gene TRBV6-5 combines with J gene TRBJ2-1; D is unresolved. This clonotype was sampled from a woman aged 55-69 years in good health and CMV-seronegative. Source material: PBMCs. CDR3 bases: TGTGCCAGCAGTAAATCTAGATCCTCCTACAATGAGCAGTTCTTC. The encoded protein is CASSKSRSSYNEQFF.